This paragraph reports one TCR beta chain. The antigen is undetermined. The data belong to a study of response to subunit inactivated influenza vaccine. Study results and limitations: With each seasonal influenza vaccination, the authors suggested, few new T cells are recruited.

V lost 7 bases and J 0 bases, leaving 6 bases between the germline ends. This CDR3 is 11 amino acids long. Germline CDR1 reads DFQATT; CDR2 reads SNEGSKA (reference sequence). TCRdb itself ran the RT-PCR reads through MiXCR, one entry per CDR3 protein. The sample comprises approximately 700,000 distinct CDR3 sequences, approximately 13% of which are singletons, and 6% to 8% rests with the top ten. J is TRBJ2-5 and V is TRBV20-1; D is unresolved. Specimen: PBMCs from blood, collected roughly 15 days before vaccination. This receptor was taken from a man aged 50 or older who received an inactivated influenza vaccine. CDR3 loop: CSGRNQETQYF. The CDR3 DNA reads TGCAGTGGACGAAACCAAGAGACCCAGTACTTC.